Shown below are 6 T cell receptor beta chains from a single sample sequenced in a study of read filtering for tumor transcriptome and immune sequencing. This library used 300 to 450 ng RNA and molecular barcoded adaptors spanning alpha/delta and beta/gamma chains. TCRdb ran MiXCR on the reads and lists one entry per CDR3 protein. The table records about 86,000 distinct CDR3 sequences, 10% to 15% of them present only once. Material for sequencing was a population of CD138-negative cells sorted from bone marrow. All receptors come from a donor at least 40 years old with multiple myeloma.

Note on this clonotype: One end of the junction is discordant with germline, which a read error may explain. The chain links TRBV28 to TRBJ2-1; D possibly corresponds to TRBD2 (5 bases). This CDR3 comprises 16 residues. Germline CDR1 is MDHEN and CDR2 is SYDVKM. Written as DNA, the CDR3 is TGTGCCAGCAGATACCCATGTCGGGGTACCTACCATGAGCAGTTCTTC. Translation: CASRYPCRGTYHEQFF.

This clonotype came up many times. This chain uses TRBV2 with TRBJ1-2; TRBD1 matches at 9 bases. CDR3 length: 15 amino acids. Germline V gene data show CDR1 as SNHLY and CDR2 as FYNNEI. V shed 6 bases, J shed 5 bases, and the junction held 10 bases outside the gene matches. The CDR3 region is CASREPGQGTYGYTF. The CDR3 nucleotides read TGTGCCAGCAGAGAGCCGGGACAGGGAACATATGGCTACACCTTC. The whole variable domain, filled in from reference TRBV2 and TRBJ1-2, reads EPEVTQTPSHQVTQMGQEVILRCVPISNHLYFYWYRQILGQKVEFLVSFYNNEISEKSEIFDDQFSVERPDGSNFTLKIRSTKLEDSAMYFCASREPGQGTYGYTFGSGTRLTVV.

This rearrangement joins TRBV11-3 to TRBJ2-6; TRBD1 matches at 8 bases. The CDR3 length is 17 residues. Trimming took 3 bases from V and 0 from J; bases not matched to a gene: 4. Germline V CDR1 and CDR2: SGHNT, YENEEA. CDR3 bases: TGTGCCAGCAGCTTTACAGGGGGAGACTCTGGGGCCAACGTCCTGACTTTC. Its translation is CASSFTGGDSGANVLTF.

The chain recombines TRBV6-5 with TRBJ2-3, with D possibly being TRBD2 (6 bases). The V gene's germline CDR1 is MNHEY and CDR2 SVGAGI. The V gene lost 0 bases and the J gene lost 0 bases, with 16 bases spanning the gap. The CDR3 is 18 amino acids. The CDR3: CASSYSRGGASSTDTQYF. The CDR3 DNA is TGTGCCAGCAGTTACTCACGGGGAGGTGCCTCTAGCACAGATACGCAGTATTTT.

There are many counts of this clonotype. The chain employs TRBV5-1 and TRBJ2-1, with 7 bases identical to TRBD1. V lost 2 bases, J lost 7 bases, and 9 bases stayed unmatched. Germline CDR1 SGHRS, CDR2 YFSETQ. The CDR3 extends over 15 amino acids. The DNA of the CDR3 is TGCGCCAGCAGCTTTTATGGGATGACAGGGAATGAGCAGTTCTTC. Protein product: CASSFYGMTGNEQFF.

In its sample, this clonotype was seen a few times. The chain combines TRBV20-1 with TRBJ2-5; 10 bases map to TRBD2. Germline V gene data show CDR1 as DFQATT and CDR2 as SNEGSKA (reference sequence). This CDR3 has 13 amino acids. V lost 2 bases to trimming and J lost 5 bases; unmatched junction nucleotides: 2. The CDR3 is CSARLAGGETQYF. CDR3 nucleotides: TGCAGTGCTAGATTAGCGGGAGGTGAGACCCAGTACTTC.